Below, one T cell receptor (beta chain) is given with its context. Antigen unknown. The isolated RNA, all of it, was reverse transcribed, so expressed TCRB transcripts were what got sequenced. An average roughly 3.3 million reads came from naive, central memory and regulatory T cell samples. Libraries were prepared by immunoSEQ multiplex PCR; TCRdb keeps only in-frame clonotypes and omits some of them. The repertoire holds a few hundred thousand clones, with approximately 16% as singletons. The sample originates from a study of beta chain features in type 1 diabetes. The CDR3 is 15 amino acids. Trimming left V 4 bases short and J 0 bases short, with 10 bases between. The germline V gene has CDR1 SQVTM and CDR2 ANQGSEA. Blood was collected once per donor into heparin, averaging roughly 0.12 L. By way of CD45RO/CCR7/CD25/CD127/CD95/CD27, the CD4+ regulatory, stem cell-like memory, central memory and naive cells were sorted.

Whole-study findings and limits: Patients' naive, central memory and regulatory TCRB repertoires appeared more alike than those of healthy donors. Researchers report that Type 1 diabetes patients had moderately but significantly shorter TCRB CDR3s across all four CD4+ subsets.

The material sequenced was naive CD4+ T cells from blood. The receptor was isolated from a man aged 25 to 40 with type 1 diabetes. This chain uses TRBV29-1 with TRBJ2-6, with a tentative D call TRBD2 (6 bases). CDR3 amino acids: CSVAGRYSGANVLTF. The CDR3 nucleotides read TGCAGCGTTGCGGGGAGGTACTCTGGGGCCAACGTCCTGACTTTC.